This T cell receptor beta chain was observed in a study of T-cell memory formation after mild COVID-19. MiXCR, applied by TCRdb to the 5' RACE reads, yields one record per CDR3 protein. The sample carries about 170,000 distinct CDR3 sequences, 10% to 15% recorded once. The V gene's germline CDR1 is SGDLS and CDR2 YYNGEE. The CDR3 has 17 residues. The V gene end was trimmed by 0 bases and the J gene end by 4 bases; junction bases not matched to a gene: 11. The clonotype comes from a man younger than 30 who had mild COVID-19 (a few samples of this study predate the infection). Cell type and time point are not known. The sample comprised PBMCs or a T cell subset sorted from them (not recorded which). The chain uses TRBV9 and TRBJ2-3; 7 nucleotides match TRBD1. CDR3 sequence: CASSVALTLGGPDTQYF. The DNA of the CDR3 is TGTGCCAGCAGCGTAGCTCTGACTCTAGGGGGCCCAGATACGCAGTATTTT.